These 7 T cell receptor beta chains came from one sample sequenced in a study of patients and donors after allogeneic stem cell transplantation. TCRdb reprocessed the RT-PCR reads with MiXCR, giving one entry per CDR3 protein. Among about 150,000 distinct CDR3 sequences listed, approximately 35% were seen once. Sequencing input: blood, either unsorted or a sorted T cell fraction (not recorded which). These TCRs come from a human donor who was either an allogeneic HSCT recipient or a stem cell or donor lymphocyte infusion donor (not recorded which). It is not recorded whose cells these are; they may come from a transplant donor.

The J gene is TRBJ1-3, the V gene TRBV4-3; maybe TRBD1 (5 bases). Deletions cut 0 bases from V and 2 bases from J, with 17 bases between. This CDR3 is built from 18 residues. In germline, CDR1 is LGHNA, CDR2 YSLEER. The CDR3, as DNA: TGCGCCAGCAGCCAAGATTGGACGGGGGGGAGCCCTGGAAACACCATATATTTT. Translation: CASSQDWTGGSPGNTIYF.

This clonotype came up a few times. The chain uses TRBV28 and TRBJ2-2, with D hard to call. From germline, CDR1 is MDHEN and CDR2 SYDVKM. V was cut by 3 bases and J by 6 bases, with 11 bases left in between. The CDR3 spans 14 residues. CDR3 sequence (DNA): TGTGCCAGCAGTTTTCTACAGTCCTCCGGGGAGCTGTTTTTT. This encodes CASSFLQSSGELFF.

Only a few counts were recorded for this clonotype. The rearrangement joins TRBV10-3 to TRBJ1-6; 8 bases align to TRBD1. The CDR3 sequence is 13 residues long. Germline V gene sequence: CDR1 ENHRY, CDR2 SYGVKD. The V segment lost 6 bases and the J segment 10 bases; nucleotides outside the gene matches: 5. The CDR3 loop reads CAIRDRVGSPLHF. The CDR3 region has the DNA TGTGCCATCAGGGACAGGGTTGGCTCACCCCTCCACTTT.

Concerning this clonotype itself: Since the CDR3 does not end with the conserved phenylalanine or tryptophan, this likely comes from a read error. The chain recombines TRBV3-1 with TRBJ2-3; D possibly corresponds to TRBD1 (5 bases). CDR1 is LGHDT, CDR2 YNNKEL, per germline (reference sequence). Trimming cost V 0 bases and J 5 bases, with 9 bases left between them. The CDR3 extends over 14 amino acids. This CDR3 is CASSQDRAIDTQYL. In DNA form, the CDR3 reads TGTGCCAGCAGCCAAGACAGGGCAATAGATACGCAGTATCTT.

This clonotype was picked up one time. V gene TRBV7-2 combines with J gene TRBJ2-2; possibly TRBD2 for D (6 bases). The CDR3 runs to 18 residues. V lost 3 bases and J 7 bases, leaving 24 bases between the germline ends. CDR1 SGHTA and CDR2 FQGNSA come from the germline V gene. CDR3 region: CASSFVAPGLGLGGELFF. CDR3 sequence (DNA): TGTGCCAGCAGCTTTGTCGCTCCGGGACTCGGGTTAGGCGGGGAGCTGTTTTTT.

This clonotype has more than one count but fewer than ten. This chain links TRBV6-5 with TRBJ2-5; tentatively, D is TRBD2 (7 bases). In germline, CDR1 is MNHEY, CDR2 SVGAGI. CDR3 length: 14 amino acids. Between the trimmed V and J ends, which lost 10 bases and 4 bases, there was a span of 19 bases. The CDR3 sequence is CATKRRGAAETQYF. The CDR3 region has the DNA TGTGCCACCAAAAGACGGGGGGCAGCAGAGACCCAGTACTTC.

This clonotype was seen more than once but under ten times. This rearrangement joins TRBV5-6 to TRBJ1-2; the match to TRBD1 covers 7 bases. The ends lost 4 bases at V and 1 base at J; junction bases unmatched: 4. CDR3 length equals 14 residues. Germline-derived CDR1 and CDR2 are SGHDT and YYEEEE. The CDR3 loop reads CASSRDSDNYGYTF. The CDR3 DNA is TGTGCCAGCAGCCGGGACAGTGATAACTATGGCTACACCTTC.